This T cell receptor beta chain was documented in a study of vaccination and CD4 T cells after COVID-19. Across the study: Post-vaccine specimens were obtained a median roughly 74 days after dose two (range 14 to 241). Overlapping peptides of the spike proteins of SARS-CoV-2, HCoV-NL63, HCoV-OC43 and HCoV-229E were used for cell stimulation.

The treatment is: approximately 11-day PBMC culture with coronavirus spike peptide pools or control peptides (ViraFEST assay). With 8.5 to 10 ug/ml peptide pools and roughly 9.8 IU/ml IL-2, PBMCs were cultured at about 2 million per well. Concerning this clonotype: The antigen is unknown.

Researchers used the Oncomine TCR Beta short-read assay to sequence DNA from cultured CD4+ T cells. The genomic DNA was obtained from cultured CD4+ T cells by extraction with the QIAamp micro DNA kit. TCRdb fed the PCR reads into MiXCR, producing one record per CDR3 protein. This sample has about 20,000 distinct CDR3 sequences, with around 50% found just once. CDR3 length: 16 amino acids. Per the germline V gene, CDR1 is SEHNR and CDR2 is FQNEAQ (reference sequence). Trimming took 4 bases from V and 5 from J; bases not matched to a gene: 8. Sequencing was performed on CD4+ T cells from blood, cultured in vitro. The TCR comes from a human donor who had recovered from COVID-19. V gene TRBV7-9 combines with J gene TRBJ2-3, with 11 positions matching TRBD2. The CDR3 DNA reads TGTGCCAGCAGCTGGCTCATAGCGGGAGGGCAAGATACGCAGTATTTT. Encoded protein: CASSWLIAGGQDTQYF.